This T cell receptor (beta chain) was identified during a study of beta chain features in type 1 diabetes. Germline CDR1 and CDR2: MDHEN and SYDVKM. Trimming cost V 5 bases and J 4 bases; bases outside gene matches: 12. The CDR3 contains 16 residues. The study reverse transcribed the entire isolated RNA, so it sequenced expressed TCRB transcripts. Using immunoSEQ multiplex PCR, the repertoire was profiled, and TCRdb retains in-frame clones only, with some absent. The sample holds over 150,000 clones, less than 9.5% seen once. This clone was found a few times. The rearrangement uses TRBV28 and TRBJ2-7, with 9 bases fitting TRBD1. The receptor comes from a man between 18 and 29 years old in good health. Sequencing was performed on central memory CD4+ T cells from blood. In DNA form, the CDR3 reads TGTGCCAGCAGTCCGGTAGGACAGGGGATCTTTTACGAGCAGTACTTC. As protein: CASSPVGQGIFYEQYF.